A selection of T cell receptor beta chains follows, all from one sample in a study of cytomegalovirus exposure and HLA in healthy donors. Assay: immunoSEQ multiplex PCR; the TCRdb copy retains only in-frame clones and omits some. The sample holds hundreds of thousands of clones, more than 55% seen once. The material sequenced was PBMCs. These receptors were obtained from a female donor in good health and CMV-seronegative. The CDR3 runs from the conserved cysteine through the conserved F or W. The D gene is left open where the match is weak. The size entry is marked missing in some rows and otherwise reads once, few, many or a size class.

>TRBV13|13|few|-|TRBJ1-1
TGTGCCAGCAGCTTAGCGGCGGAGTTTGAAGCTTTCTTT
CASSLAAEFEAFF
>TRBV9|14|-|TRBD2|TRBJ2-7
TGTGCCAGCAGTCCTAGCGGGAGGACTTACGAGCAGTACTTC
CASSPSGRTYEQYF
>TRBV7-9|13|-|-|TRBJ1-1
TGTGCCAGCAGCACGGACAGTAACACTGAAGCTTTCTTT
CASSTDSNTEAFF
>TRBV9|16|-|TRBD2|TRBJ2-1
TGTGCCAGCAGCGTAGATATGGCGGGAGGGCGGAATGAGCAGTTCTTC
CASSVDMAGGRNEQFF
>TRBV7-2|16|-|TRBD1|TRBJ1-4
TGTGCCAGCAGCTTAGGGTCCAGGACAGGGGGTGAAAAACTGTTTTTT
CASSLGSRTGGEKLFF
>TRBV9|16|once|TRBD1|TRBJ2-1
TGTGCCAGCAGCCTCACCGGGACAGGGGGCTTCAATGAGCAGTTCTTC
CASSLTGTGGFNEQFF
>TRBV28|14|-|-|TRBJ2-7
TGTGCCAGCAGTCCCCGACCCGACAGTTACGAGCAGTACTTC
CASSPRPDSYEQYF
>TRBV5-1|14|-|-|TRBJ1-1
TGCGCCAGCAGCTTGGACAGACAGAACACTGAAGCTTTCTTT
CASSLDRQNTEAFF
>TRBV9|19|-|TRBD2|TRBJ2-3
TGTGCCAGCAGCGCCCCCTGGAGTGGAGGGACTAGGGGCACAGATACGCAGTATTTT
CASSAPWSGGTRGTDTQYF
>TRBV10-2|15|few|-|TRBJ2-2
TGCGCCAGCCGAGAGGCTAGCGAAGTTCCCGGGGAGCTGTTTTTT
CASREASEVPGELFF
>TRBV6-1|13|-|-|TRBJ1-2
TGTGCCAGCAGTGAATCCCTGTTCTATGGCTACACCTTC
CASSESLFYGYTF
>TRBV11-2|15|few|-|TRBJ2-1
TGTGCCAGCAGCTTAGAGAACTCAGACTGGGATGAGCAGTTCTTC
CASSLENSDWDEQFF
>TRBV5-1|14|-|-|TRBJ2-2
TGCGCCAGTGAACAGGGATCCTACACCGGGGAGCTGTTTTTT
CASEQGSYTGELFF
>TRBV7-3|15|-|TRBD2|TRBJ2-3
TGTGCCAGCAGCTTAGGGACTAGCGGCACAGATACGCAGTATTTT
CASSLGTSGTDTQYF
>TRBV11-3|17|-|-|TRBJ2-7
TGTGCCAGCAGCTTAGACCCCGGGAGAGGCCGGAACTACGAGCAGTACTTC
CASSLDPGRGRNYEQYF
>TRBV30|13|-|TRBD1|TRBJ2-7
TGTGCCTGGAGTGTACAGACAGGGGGCGAGCAGTACTTC
CAWSVQTGGEQYF
>TRBV2|14|-|-|TRBJ1-2
TGTGCCAGCTTTTCCCACAGGGCTAACTATGGCTACACCTTC
CASFSHRANYGYTF
>TRBV30|11|-|TRBD1|TRBJ2-2
TGTGCCTGGGACAGGGCTGGGGAGCTGTTTTTT
CAWDRAGELFF
>TRBV9|14|-|TRBD1|TRBJ1-2
TGTGCCAGCACCTACCAGGACAGGGGTGATGGCTACACCTTC
CASTYQDRGDGYTF
>TRBV28|15|-|TRBD1|TRBJ2-1
TGTGCCAGCAGTTTCCAGGACAGGGTAAGAAGTGAGCAGTTCTTC
CASSFQDRVRSEQFF
>TRBV5-6|16|-|-|TRBJ2-5
TGTGCCAGCAGCTCGCAGCGGCCAGGGGGGATGGAGACCCAGTACTTC
CASSSQRPGGMETQYF
>TRBV28|14|-|-|TRBJ2-7
TGTGCCAGCAGTTTATCCGGTCCGGGATCCGAGCAGTACTTC
CASSLSGPGSEQYF
>TRBV19|16|-|-|TRBJ2-1
TGTGCCAGTAGCGGAGGGGTCGTCCTCACACGCAATGAGCAGTTCTTC
CASSGGVVLTRNEQFF
>TRBV4-1|14|-|-|TRBJ1-2
TGCGCCAGCAGCCTTCGGGACGGGAGCTATGGCTACACCTTC
CASSLRDGSYGYTF
>TRBV4-1|14|once|-|TRBJ2-7
TGCGCCAGCAGCCAAACCGAGCGGCACTACGAGCAGTACTTC
CASSQTERHYEQYF
>TRBV4-1|15|few|-|TRBJ1-1
TGCGCCAGCAGCCAAAACAGGGATCCCGGCACTGAAGCTTTCTTT
CASSQNRDPGTEAFF
>TRBV5-1|14|once|TRBD2|TRBJ2-7
TGCGCCAGCAGCACGAGCGGGACTAGCGGGGAGGAGTACTTC
CASSTSGTSGEEYF
>TRBV5-6|12|-|TRBD1|TRBJ2-7
TGTGCCAGCAGAGACACTGACAGGGGTAAGCACTTC
CASRDTDRGKHF
>TRBV2|15|-|TRBD1|TRBJ2-7
TGTGCCAGCAGATTGACAGGGGTTCGTCTCGACGAGCAGTACTTC
CASRLTGVRLDEQYF
>TRBV6-5|15|-|TRBD1|TRBJ1-5
TGTGCCAGCAGTCGACAGGGGCAGGGCAATCAGCCCCAGCATTTT
CASSRQGQGNQPQHF
>TRBV27|13|-|-|TRBJ1-5
TGTGCCAGCAGAAGCTATAGCAATCAGCCCCAGCATTTT
CASRSYSNQPQHF
>TRBV5-1|15|-|-|TRBJ2-7
TGCGCCACCAGATCGGGGTCTACCTCCTCCTACGAGCAGTACTTC
CATRSGSTSSYEQYF
>TRBV6-5|14|-|TRBD2|TRBJ2-7
TGTGCCACCAAGTGGACTAGCGGGGACTACGAGCAGTACTTC
CATKWTSGDYEQYF
>TRBV11-3|15|few|TRBD2|TRBJ2-1
TGTGCCAGCAGCTTTGGGACTAGCGGGATCGGGGAGCAGTTCTTC
CASSFGTSGIGEQFF
>TRBV6-5|15|-|TRBD2|TRBJ2-5
TGTGCCAGCAGTTACGCGGGAGGGCCGGAGGAGACCCAGTACTTC
CASSYAGGPEETQYF
>TRBV7-2|15|-|-|TRBJ2-7
TGTGCCAGCAGCTTAGAACTGGACAGCACCTACGAGCAGTACTTC
CASSLELDSTYEQYF
>TRBV14|15|few|TRBD1|TRBJ1-1
TGTGCCAGCAGCCAATACGCAGGGGGAAGTACTGAAGCTTTCTTT
CASSQYAGGSTEAFF
>TRBV27|12|-|-|TRBJ2-7
TGTGCCATCGGCCAGCAGGGCTACGAGCAGTACTTC
CAIGQQGYEQYF
>TRBV2|14|few|-|TRBJ2-2
TGTGCCAGCAAGGGGTCTTCAAACACCGGGGAGCTGTTTTTT
CASKGSSNTGELFF
>TRBV29-1|11|once|-|TRBJ2-2
TGCAGCGTTCGCGGACACGGGGAGCTGTTTTTT
CSVRGHGELFF
>TRBV7-8|13|-|-|TRBJ2-2
TGTGCCAGCAGCTTATCATTCCGCGGAGAGCTGTTTTTT
CASSLSFRGELFF
>TRBV6-5|14|-|TRBD2|TRBJ2-5
TGTGCCAGCAGTGCGACTAGCGGAGGGGAGACCCAGTACTTC
CASSATSGGETQYF